A selection of T cell receptor beta chains follows, all from one sample in a study of shared clonotypes between healthy human individuals. Profiling relied on immunoSEQ multiplex PCR, and the TCRdb table lists in-frame clones only, not all of them. The sample consists of about 800,000 clones, about 96% of them appearing once. Sequencing input: naive CD8+ T cells sorted from blood. These TCRs come from a man aged 25 to 45 in good health. The CDR3 runs from the conserved cysteine through the conserved F or W. D genes are given only for firm matches. The size entry is marked missing in some rows and otherwise reads once, few, many or a size class.

CDR3aa	CDR3nt	j_gene	d_gene	abundance	v_gene
CSEGRGPSTEAFF	TGCAGCGAAGGGAGGGGGCCGAGCACTGAAGCTTTCTTT	TRBJ1-1	TRBD1	once	TRBV29-1
CASSVGMTTAQETQYF	TGTGCCAGCAGCGTAGGGATGACTACAGCCCAAGAGACCCAGTACTTC	TRBJ2-5	.	.	TRBV9
CASSLSTSGDEQFF	TGTGCCAGCAGCTTATCTACTAGCGGGGATGAGCAGTTCTTC	TRBJ2-1	TRBD2	.	TRBV7-9
CASSLGGGQETQYF	TGCGCCAGCAGCCTAGGTGGAGGCCAAGAGACCCAGTACTTC	TRBJ2-5	.	.	TRBV5-1
CASSSTTQRLAGGPGEQFF	TGTGCCAGCAGCTCCACTACACAAAGACTAGCGGGAGGGCCGGGTGAGCAGTTCTTC	TRBJ2-1	TRBD2	.	TRBV7-9
CASSLTVGDSTDTQYF	TGCGCCAGCAGCTTAACCGTGGGGGACAGCACAGATACGCAGTATTTT	TRBJ2-3	.	.	TRBV5-1
CASSQGSTYEQYF	TGCGCCAGCAGCCAAGGGAGCACCTACGAGCAGTACTTC	TRBJ2-7	.	.	TRBV4-3
CASMMVGELFF	TGTGCCAGCATGATGGTCGGGGAGCTGTTTTTT	TRBJ2-2	.	.	TRBV6-5
CASSPTKRGTGELFF	TGCGCCAGCAGCCCAACGAAGCGGGGCACCGGGGAGCTGTTTTTT	TRBJ2-2	TRBD2	.	TRBV4-1
CATSRDLSGRNTDTQYF	TGTGCCACCAGCAGAGATCTAAGCGGGAGGAACACAGATACGCAGTATTTT	TRBJ2-3	TRBD2	.	TRBV15
CASRLDLWESFGNEQFF	TGTGCAAGTCGCCTCGACCTTTGGGAGAGCTTCGGCAATGAGCAGTTCTTC	TRBJ2-1	.	.	TRBV12-2
CASSPGQSYEQYF	TGCGCCAGCAGCCCGGGACAGTCTTACGAGCAGTACTTC	TRBJ2-7	TRBD1	.	TRBV4-1
CASSPWDREDIQYF	TGTGCCAGCAGCCCGTGGGACAGGGAAGACATTCAGTACTTC	TRBJ2-4	TRBD1	few	TRBV9
CASSFGGSTDTQYF	TGTGCCAGCAGCTTCGGCGGTAGCACAGATACGCAGTATTTT	TRBJ2-3	.	.	TRBV5-5
CASSLPRLAGGKGLDYEQYF	TGTGCCAGCAGTCTGCCCCGACTAGCGGGAGGCAAAGGTCTCGACTACGAGCAGTACTTC	TRBJ2-7	TRBD2	once	TRBV28
CASSQLAGGVNEQFF	TGCGCCAGCAGCCAATTAGCGGGAGGCGTCAATGAGCAGTTCTTC	TRBJ2-1	TRBD2	.	TRBV4-1
CASSFGSSYEQYF	TGTGCCAGCAGCTTTGGTAGCTCCTACGAGCAGTACTTC	TRBJ2-7	.	.	TRBV13
CSVEGGRDHYGYTF	TGCAGCGTTGAAGGGGGGAGGGATCATTATGGCTACACCTTC	TRBJ1-2	.	.	TRBV29-1
CASRADWDQPQHF	TGTGCCAGCAGAGCGGATTGGGATCAGCCCCAGCATTTT	TRBJ1-5	.	.	TRBV27
CASRFKTLAGTGELFF	TGTGCAAGTCGCTTCAAAACCCTAGCGGGAACCGGGGAGCTGTTTTTT	TRBJ2-2	.	.	TRBV12-2
CASSVGTGIYEQYF	TGTGCCAGCAGCGTCGGGACAGGGATCTACGAGCAGTACTTC	TRBJ2-7	TRBD1	.	TRBV13
CASSKLREGTDTQYF	TGTGCCAGCAGCAAACTGCGGGAAGGCACAGATACGCAGTATTTT	TRBJ2-3	.	.	TRBV21-1
CASSARGLLNNEQFF	TGTGCCAGCAGCGCCAGGGGTTTACTAAACAATGAGCAGTTCTTC	TRBJ2-1	.	.	TRBV9
CSVEDNWLAGRNEQFF	TGCAGCGTTGAAGATAACTGGCTAGCGGGACGCAATGAGCAGTTCTTC	TRBJ2-1	TRBD2	.	TRBV29-1
CASSLEQGVNTEAFF	TGTGCCAGCAGCTTGGAACAGGGAGTTAACACTGAAGCTTTCTTT	TRBJ1-1	.	.	TRBV5-5
CASWDRGYTDTQYF	TGTGCCAGTTGGGACAGGGGATACACAGATACGCAGTATTTT	TRBJ2-3	TRBD1	.	TRBV19
CSVVSSGGAEQYF	TGCAGCGTAGTCTCGTCAGGGGGCGCGGAGCAGTACTTC	TRBJ2-7	TRBD1	.	TRBV29-1
CASRRTGLGTSGNNEQFF	TGTGCCAGCAGAAGAACAGGGTTGGGGACTAGCGGGAACAATGAGCAGTTCTTC	TRBJ2-1	TRBD2	.	TRBV7-6
CASSPQGNTEAFF	TGTGCCAGCAGTCCACAGGGAAACACTGAAGCTTTCTTT	TRBJ1-1	.	.	TRBV2
CASTTTGTVYEQYF	TGTGCCAGCACCACTACAGGGACCGTCTACGAGCAGTACTTC	TRBJ2-7	.	.	TRBV5-5
CASSQGLAGYNEQFF	TGCGCCAGCAGCCAAGGACTAGCGGGCTACAATGAGCAGTTCTTC	TRBJ2-1	TRBD2	.	TRBV4-1
CASSQGLAGGHTDTQYF	TGTGCCAGCAGCCAAGGACTAGCGGGAGGCCACACAGATACGCAGTATTTT	TRBJ2-3	TRBD2	.	TRBV4-2
CASSVDKRESQETQYF	TGTGCCAGCAGCGTAGACAAGCGGGAAAGCCAAGAGACCCAGTACTTC	TRBJ2-5	TRBD2	.	TRBV9
CASKLAEAFF	TGTGCCAGCAAATTGGCTGAAGCTTTCTTT	TRBJ1-1	.	.	TRBV6-1
CASQGAAYGYTF	TGTGCCAGCCAGGGGGCGGCGTACGGCTACACCTTC	TRBJ1-2	TRBD1	.	TRBV2
CASSLGTTIIYEQYF	TGTGCCAGCAGCCTCGGGACGACTATAATCTACGAGCAGTACTTC	TRBJ2-7	.	.	TRBV6-6
CASSPGTSRSTDTQYF	TGTGCCAGCAGCCCCGGGACTAGCAGGAGCACAGATACGCAGTATTTT	TRBJ2-3	TRBD2	once	TRBV7-7
CASEGAGNIIYF	TGTGCCAGCGAGGGTGCGGGAAACATCATATATTTT	TRBJ1-3	.	.	TRBV2
CASSQETGWEETQYF	TGCGCCAGCAGCCAAGAGACAGGGTGGGAGGAGACCCAGTACTTC	TRBJ2-5	TRBD1	.	TRBV4-3
CASSGRAYEQYF	TGCGCCAGCAGCGGGAGGGCCTACGAGCAGTACTTC	TRBJ2-7	TRBD2	.	TRBV5-1
CSVDRGTGGELFF	TGCAGCGTGGACAGGGGGACGGGCGGGGAGCTGTTTTTT	TRBJ2-2	TRBD1	.	TRBV29-1
CAGLAGATDTQYF	TGTGCCGGACTAGCGGGAGCGACAGATACGCAGTATTTT	TRBJ2-3	TRBD2	.	TRBV2
CASSLVLAGTYEQYF	TGTGCCAGCAGCTTGGTTCTAGCGGGAACCTACGAGCAGTACTTC	TRBJ2-7	TRBD2	.	TRBV5-5
CAGANGGLEAFF	TGTGCCGGCGCCAATGGGGGACTTGAAGCTTTCTTT	TRBJ1-1	.	.	TRBV7-9
CAWSTGQGRGEQFF	TGTGCCTGGAGTACCGGACAAGGCCGGGGTGAGCAGTTCTTC	TRBJ2-1	.	.	TRBV30
CASKGRVSYEQYF	TGTGCCAGCAAGGGCAGAGTCTCCTACGAGCAGTACTTC	TRBJ2-7	.	.	TRBV2
CASSAREWAEAFF	TGTGCCAGCAGCGCCAGGGAATGGGCTGAAGCTTTCTTT	TRBJ1-1	.	.	TRBV9
CASSILTGSLPDTQYF	TGTGCCAGCAGTATCCTGACAGGGTCCCTTCCAGATACGCAGTATTTT	TRBJ2-3	TRBD1	.	TRBV7-9
CASSLYITPASYEQYF	TGTGCCAGCAGCTTATACATAACCCCGGCGTCATACGAGCAGTACTTC	TRBJ2-7	.	.	TRBV7-8
CASSPFGGSINEQFF	TGTGCCAGCAGCCCCTTTGGCGGGAGCATCAATGAGCAGTTCTTC	TRBJ2-1	TRBD2	.	TRBV7-9
CASRASTGELFF	TGTGCCAGCCGGGCTTCCACCGGGGAGCTGTTTTTT	TRBJ2-2	.	.	TRBV9
CASSLGPSTNEKLFF	TGTGCCAGCAGCTTAGGACCTTCAACTAATGAAAAACTGTTTTTT	TRBJ1-4	.	.	TRBV7-9
CAWSVGPLTGTEQYF	TGTGCCTGGAGTGTAGGCCCACTGACAGGGACCGAGCAGTACTTC	TRBJ2-7	TRBD1	.	TRBV30
CASSLRLELSTEQYF	TGTGCCAGCAGCCTCCGACTGGAACTCTCCACCGAGCAGTACTTC	TRBJ2-7	.	.	TRBV13
CASSYSHTDEQYF	TGTGCCAGCAGTTACTCTCATACAGACGAGCAGTACTTC	TRBJ2-7	.	.	TRBV6-5
CAWSTPTDLIGTQYF	TGTGCCTGGAGTACTCCGACAGACCTCATAGGGACCCAGTACTTC	TRBJ2-5	.	.	TRBV30
CASSLVQGGYEQFF	TGTGCCAGCAGCCTAGTACAGGGTGGGTATGAGCAGTTCTTC	TRBJ2-1	.	.	TRBV7-9
CASSFLTAEQYF	TGTGCCAGCAGCTTCCTTACAGCAGAGCAGTACTTC	TRBJ2-7	.	once	TRBV11-2
CASSQLVNPNEQFF	TGCGCCAGCAGCCAATTAGTCAACCCCAATGAGCAGTTCTTC	TRBJ2-1	.	.	TRBV4-1